The TCR beta chain described here comes from a study of cytomegalovirus exposure and HLA in healthy donors. PCR used 60 Vbeta primers and 13 Jbeta primers. Libraries were prepared by immunoSEQ multiplex PCR; TCRdb keeps only in-frame clonotypes and omits some of them. The specimen's table records some 75,000 clones. Deletions cut 2 bases from V and 4 bases from J, with 8 bases between. CDR3 length: 13 amino acids. CDR1 and CDR2 (germline): MNHEY, SVGAGI. The V call is TRBV6-5, the J call TRBJ1-2; no firm D call. Material: PBMCs. The clonotype originates from a female donor in good health and CMV-seropositive. CDR3 coding DNA: TGTGCCAGCAGTTACGAGGGAAGCTATGGCTACACCTTC. Encoded protein: CASSYEGSYGYTF.